These T cell receptor beta chains were read from a single sample in a study of Ad26.COV2.S vaccination and SARS-CoV-2 variants. Here immunoSEQ multiplex PCR was the method, and the copy in TCRdb shows in-frame clones only, minus some. The sample has about 420,000 clones; roughly 90% are singletons. The sample here was peripheral blood, taken in a trial of Ad26.COV2.S vaccine versus placebo. All receptors derive from a person aged 18-60 years who received the Ad26.COV2.S COVID-19 vaccine or a placebo. CDR3s include the opening cysteine and the closing phenylalanine or tryptophan. A D gene is named only where the DNA matches it firmly. Size is omitted from some rows. Given values are once, few, many or a class for expanded clones.

V,D,J,size,CDR3,DNA
TRBV19,TRBD1,TRBJ2-7,.,CASRGRGQDEQYF,TGTGCCAGTAGGGGCAGGGGGCAGGACGAGCAGTACTTC
TRBV7-6,TRBD1,TRBJ1-3,.,CASSLFGTAGNTIYF,TGTGCCAGCAGCTTATTCGGGACAGCTGGAAACACCATATATTTT
TRBV30,.,TRBJ1-1,.,CAAGRGNTEAFF,TGTGCCGCCGGAAGGGGGAACACTGAAGCTTTCTTT
TRBV19,.,TRBJ2-5,once,CASSTQGSGSQETQYF,TGTGCCAGTAGTACCCAGGGGAGCGGCAGCCAAGAGACCCAGTACTTC
TRBV21-1,.,TRBJ2-7,.,CASSKGQGNEQYF,TGTGCCAGCAGCAAGGGACAGGGTAACGAGCAGTACTTC
TRBV5-1,.,TRBJ1-1,.,CASSLEGARMNTEAFF,TGCGCCAGCAGCTTGGAAGGAGCTCGAATGAACACTGAAGCTTTCTTT
TRBV2,.,TRBJ1-1,.,CASSEAGRNLNTEAFF,TGTGCCAGCAGTGAGGCAGGGAGGAACTTGAACACTGAAGCTTTCTTT
TRBV25-1,.,TRBJ1-6,.,CASSEYWGGGYNSPLHF,TGTGCCAGCAGTGAATATTGGGGAGGGGGGTATAATTCACCCCTCCACTTT
TRBV10-1,.,TRBJ2-3,.,CASSDTSAQGTQYF,TGCGCCAGCAGTGACACCTCGGCGCAGGGTACGCAGTATTTT
TRBV6-5,.,TRBJ1-5,.,CASSYPGPFSNQPQHF,TGTGCCAGCAGTTACCCGGGACCGTTTAGCAATCAGCCCCAGCATTTT
TRBV12-3/TRBV12-4,TRBD2,TRBJ2-7,.,CASGRGVYEQYF,TGTGCCAGCGGGCGGGGGGTATACGAGCAGTACTTC
TRBV10-3,TRBD2,TRBJ2-1,.,CAITGTSGDGGYNEQFF,TGTGCCATTACCGGGACTAGCGGGGATGGGGGTTACAATGAGCAGTTCTTC
TRBV7-9,TRBD1,TRBJ1-4,.,CASSSVGQTNEKLFF,TGTGCCAGCAGCTCAGTGGGACAGACGAATGAAAAACTGTTTTTT
TRBV11-3,.,TRBJ1-1,.,CASSLEGDTEAFF,TGTGCCAGCAGCTTAGAAGGGGACACTGAAGCTTTCTTT
TRBV10-3,.,TRBJ2-2,.,CAIKASTDTGELFF,TGTGCCATCAAGGCATCCACGGACACCGGGGAGCTGTTTTTT
TRBV9,.,TRBJ2-3,.,CASSVGGSTDTQYF,TGTGCCAGCAGCGTTGGGGGGAGCACAGATACGCAGTATTTT
TRBV7-6,.,TRBJ2-2,.,CASSLSVSAGGELFF,TGTGCCAGCAGCTTATCGGTCTCTGCGGGCGGGGAGCTGTTTTTT
TRBV7-6,TRBD1,TRBJ1-4,.,CASSAFRGPTNEKLFF,TGTGCCAGCAGCGCCTTTAGGGGGCCAACTAATGAAAAACTGTTTTTT
TRBV6-5,TRBD1,TRBJ1-5,.,CASSSGTGHQPQHF,TGTGCCAGCAGTTCCGGGACAGGGCATCAGCCCCAGCATTTT
TRBV5-5,TRBD1,TRBJ2-1,.,CASSSGTGGGNEQFF,TGTGCCAGCAGCTCCGGGACAGGGGGTGGCAATGAGCAGTTCTTC
TRBV20-1,.,TRBJ2-7,few,CSASSADPYEQYF,TGCAGTGCTAGTTCGGCGGACCCCTACGAGCAGTACTTC
TRBV28,.,TRBJ1-2,.,CASSFGQGRNGYTF,TGTGCCAGCAGTTTTGGGCAGGGGCGGAATGGCTACACCTTC
TRBV27,TRBD1,TRBJ2-7,.,CASSLSATGIEQYF,TGTGCCAGCAGTTTATCCGCGACAGGGATTGAGCAGTACTTC
TRBV6-5,.,TRBJ1-2,.,CASSPMLANYGYTF,TGTGCCAGCAGTCCTATGCTAGCTAACTATGGCTACACCTTC
TRBV20-1,TRBD1,TRBJ1-2,.,CSASGQGGYGYTF,TGCAGTGCTAGTGGACAGGGGGGCTATGGCTACACCTTC
TRBV4-3,.,TRBJ1-2,.,CASSQDMRVKPVGYTF,TGCGCCAGCAGCCAAGATATGAGGGTCAAGCCCGTGGGCTACACCTTC
TRBV7-8,TRBD1,TRBJ2-7,.,CASSLAGQYSVTQYF,TGTGCCAGCAGCTTAGCGGGACAGTACTCAGTAACGCAGTACTTC
TRBV7-9,TRBD1,TRBJ2-5,.,CASSLAPGQAQETQYF,TGTGCCAGCAGCTTAGCTCCAGGACAGGCCCAAGAGACCCAGTACTTC
TRBV23-1,TRBD1,TRBJ2-7,.,CASSKHRDSLVEQYF,TGCGCCAGCAGTAAGCACCGGGACAGCCTTGTGGAGCAGTACTTC
TRBV4-2,.,TRBJ1-4,few,CASSQADGEDEKLFF,TGTGCCAGCAGCCAAGCTGACGGGGAGGACGAAAAACTGTTTTTT
TRBV29-1,TRBD2,TRBJ2-1,.,CSLSGGPSSYNEQFF,TGCAGCTTGAGCGGGGGGCCTAGCTCCTACAATGAGCAGTTCTTC
TRBV28,.,TRBJ1-1,.,CASILRGDKAFF,TGTGCCAGCATCCTAAGAGGAGATAAAGCTTTCTTT
TRBV27,.,TRBJ1-1,.,CASSPRWGPEAFF,TGTGCCAGCAGTCCAAGATGGGGCCCCGAAGCTTTCTTT
TRBV5-6,TRBD1,TRBJ2-1,.,CASTSRGPYNEQFF,TGTGCCAGCACATCCAGGGGGCCCTACAATGAGCAGTTCTTC
TRBV5-1,TRBD1,TRBJ1-6,.,CASRDRESHLHF,TGCGCCAGCCGGGACAGGGAGTCACACCTCCACTTT
TRBV7-2,.,TRBJ1-5,.,CASSFSWDQPQHF,TGTGCCAGCAGCTTTTCTTGGGATCAGCCCCAGCATTTT
TRBV30,.,TRBJ1-4,.,CARGSGGEKLFF,TGTGCCAGAGGATCGGGTGGGGAAAAACTGTTTTTT
TRBV28,.,TRBJ1-2,.,CASYQGRFGYTF,TGTGCCTCCTATCAAGGGAGGTTTGGCTACACCTTC
TRBV6-5,.,TRBJ1-1,.,CASSRVRGGEAFF,TGTGCCAGCAGCCGAGTCAGAGGGGGTGAAGCTTTCTTT
TRBV5-6,.,TRBJ2-5,.,CASSVVGQETQYF,TGTGCCAGCAGCGTGGTGGGGCAAGAGACCCAGTACTTC